This TCR beta chain originates from a study of T-cell memory formation after mild COVID-19. Study at large: Largely donor-specific TCR clusters were found.

The ends were cut back, 5 bases at V and 6 bases at J, with 15 bases in the middle. CDR3 length equals 14 residues. This clonotype was seen a few times. Its target is not known. Study-level points and caveats: Pre-infection memory carried some responding clones, suggesting that cross-reactive memory joined. In second-wave clones peaking day 37, SARS-CoV-2 specificity remained unconfirmed.

One entry per CDR3 protein results from TCRdb running MiXCR on the 5' RACE reads. The table lists under 300,000 distinct CDR3 sequences, roughly 15% of them singletons, with approximately 3.5% in the top ten. The TCR sequence derives from a man aged 18 to 30 who had mild COVID-19 (a few samples of this study predate the infection). Cell type and time point are not known. V usage is TRBV12-3 or TRBV12-4 and J usage is TRBJ2-3; D remains unclear. The sequencing sample was made of PBMCs or a T cell subset sorted from them (not recorded which). The CDR3 DNA reads TGTGCCAGCAGTCACGGACCCTCCGTGGATACGCAGTATTTT. Translated, it gives CASSHGPSVDTQYF.